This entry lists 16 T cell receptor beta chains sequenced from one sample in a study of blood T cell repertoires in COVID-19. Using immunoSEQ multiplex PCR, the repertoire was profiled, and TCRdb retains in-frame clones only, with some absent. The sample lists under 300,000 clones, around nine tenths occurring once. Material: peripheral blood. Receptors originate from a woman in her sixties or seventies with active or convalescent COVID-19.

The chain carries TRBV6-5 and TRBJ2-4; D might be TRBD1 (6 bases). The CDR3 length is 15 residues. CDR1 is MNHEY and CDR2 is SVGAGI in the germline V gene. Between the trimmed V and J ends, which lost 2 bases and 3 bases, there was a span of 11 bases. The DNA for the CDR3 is TGTGCCAGCAGTTACGGACAGCCCAGCAAAAACATTCAGTACTTC. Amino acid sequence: CASSYGQPSKNIQYF.

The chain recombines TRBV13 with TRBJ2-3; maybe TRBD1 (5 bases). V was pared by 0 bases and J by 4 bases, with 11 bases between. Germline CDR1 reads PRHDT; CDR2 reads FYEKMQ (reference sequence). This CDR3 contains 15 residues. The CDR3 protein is CASSLGPQAADTQYF. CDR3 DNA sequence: TGTGCCAGCAGCTTAGGCCCACAGGCAGCAGATACGCAGTATTTT. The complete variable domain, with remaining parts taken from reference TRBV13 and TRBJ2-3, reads AAGVIQSPRHLIKEKRETATLKCYPIPRHDTVYWYQQGPGQDPQFLISFYEKMQSDKGSIPDRFSAQQFSDYHSELNMSSLELGDSALYFCASSLGPQAADTQYFGPGTRLTVL.

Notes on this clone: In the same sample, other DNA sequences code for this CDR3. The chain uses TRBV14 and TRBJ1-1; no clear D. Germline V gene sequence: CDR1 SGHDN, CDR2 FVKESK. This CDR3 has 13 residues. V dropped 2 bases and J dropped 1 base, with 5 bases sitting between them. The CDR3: CASSQISNTEAFF. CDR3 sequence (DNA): TGTGCCAGCAGCCAAATCTCGAACACTGAAGCTTTCTTT.

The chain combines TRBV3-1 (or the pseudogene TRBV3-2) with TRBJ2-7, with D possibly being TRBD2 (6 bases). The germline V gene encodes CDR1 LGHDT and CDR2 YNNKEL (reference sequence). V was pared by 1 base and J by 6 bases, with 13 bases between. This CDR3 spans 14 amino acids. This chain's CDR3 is CASSQVQGLSEQYF. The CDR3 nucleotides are TGTGCCAGCAGCCAAGTCCAGGGACTGAGCGAGCAGTACTTC.

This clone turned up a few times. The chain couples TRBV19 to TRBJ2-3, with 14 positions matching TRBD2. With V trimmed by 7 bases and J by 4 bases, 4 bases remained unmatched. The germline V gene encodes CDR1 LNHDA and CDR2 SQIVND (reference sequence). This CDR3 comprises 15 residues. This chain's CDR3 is CASTKGLAGADTQYF. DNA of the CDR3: TGTGCCAGTACTAAGGGACTAGCGGGGGCAGATACGCAGTATTTT.

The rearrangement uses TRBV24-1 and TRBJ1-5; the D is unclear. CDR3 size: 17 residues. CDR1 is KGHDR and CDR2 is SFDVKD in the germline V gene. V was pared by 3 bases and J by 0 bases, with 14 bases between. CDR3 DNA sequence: TGTGCCACCAGTGATCCCCGGGTAGAATATAGCAATCAGCCCCAGCATTTT. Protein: CATSDPRVEYSNQPQHF.

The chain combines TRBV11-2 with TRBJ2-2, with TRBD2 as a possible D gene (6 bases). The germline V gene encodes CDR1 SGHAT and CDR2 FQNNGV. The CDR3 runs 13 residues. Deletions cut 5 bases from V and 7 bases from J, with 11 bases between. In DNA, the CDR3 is TGTGCCAGCAGCAAGGGAGGAAGCGGGGAGCTGTTTTTT. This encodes CASSKGGSGELFF. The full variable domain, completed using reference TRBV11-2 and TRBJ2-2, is EAGVAQSPRYKIIEKRQSVAFWCNPISGHATLYWYQQILGQGPKLLIQFQNNGVVDDSQLPKDRFSAERLKGVDSTLKIQPAKLEDSAVYLCASSKGGSGELFFGEGSRLTVL.

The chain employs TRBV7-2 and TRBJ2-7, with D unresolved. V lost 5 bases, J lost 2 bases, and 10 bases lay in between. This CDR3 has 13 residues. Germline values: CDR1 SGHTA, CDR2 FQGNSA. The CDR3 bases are TGTGCCAGCAGCGCAACCGGAGCCTACGAGCAGTACTTC. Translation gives CASSATGAYEQYF.

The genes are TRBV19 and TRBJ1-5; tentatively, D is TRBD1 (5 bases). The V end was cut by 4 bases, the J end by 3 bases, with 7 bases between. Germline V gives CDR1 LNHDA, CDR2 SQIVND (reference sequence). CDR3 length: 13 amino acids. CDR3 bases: TGTGCCAGTAGTAGACAGCTCAATCAGCCCCAGCATTTT. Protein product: CASSRQLNQPQHF.

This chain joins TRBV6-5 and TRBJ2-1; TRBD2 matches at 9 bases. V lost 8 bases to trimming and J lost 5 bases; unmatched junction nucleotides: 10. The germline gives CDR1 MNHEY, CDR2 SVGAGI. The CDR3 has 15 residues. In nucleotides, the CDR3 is TGTGCCAGCCGGGGAGCGGGGGGCCAAGACAATGAGCAGTTCTTC. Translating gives CASRGAGGQDNEQFF.

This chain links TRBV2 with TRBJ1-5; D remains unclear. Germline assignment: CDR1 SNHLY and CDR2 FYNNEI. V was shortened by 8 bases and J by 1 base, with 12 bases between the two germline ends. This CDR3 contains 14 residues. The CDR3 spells CASAREQSNQPQHF. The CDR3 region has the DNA TGTGCCAGCGCAAGGGAGCAGAGCAATCAGCCCCAGCATTTT.

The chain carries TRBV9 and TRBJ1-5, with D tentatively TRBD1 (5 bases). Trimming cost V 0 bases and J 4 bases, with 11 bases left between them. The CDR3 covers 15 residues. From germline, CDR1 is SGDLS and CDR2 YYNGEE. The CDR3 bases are TGTGCCAGCAGCGTAGAACCAGGGATAAATCAGCCCCAGCATTTT. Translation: CASSVEPGINQPQHF.

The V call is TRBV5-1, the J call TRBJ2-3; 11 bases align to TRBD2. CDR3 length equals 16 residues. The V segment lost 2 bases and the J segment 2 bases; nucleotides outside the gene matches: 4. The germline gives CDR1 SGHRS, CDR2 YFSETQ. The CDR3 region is CASSLVLAGDTDTQYF. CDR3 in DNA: TGCGCCAGCAGCTTAGTACTAGCGGGGGACACAGATACGCAGTATTTT.

The CDR3 loop reads CASSLVGGLPLRSNQPQHF. The CDR3 DNA sequence: TGTGCCAGCAGCTTGGTCGGGGGTTTGCCCTTAAGGAGCAATCAGCCCCAGCATTTT. The rearrangement uses TRBV5-8 and TRBJ1-5; D might be TRBD1 (5 bases). V was shortened by 0 bases and J by 1 base, with 20 bases between the two germline ends. The CDR3 is made up of 19 amino acids. CDR1 SGHTS and CDR2 YDEGEE come from the germline V gene.

The CDR3 region is CASSSTGVGYGYTF. CDR3 coding DNA: TGTGCCAGCAGCTCCACAGGGGTGGGCTATGGCTACACCTTC. J is TRBJ1-2 and V is TRBV3-1 (or the pseudogene TRBV3-2), with TRBD1 matching 7 bases. This CDR3 is built from 14 residues. The germline V gene encodes CDR1 LGHDT and CDR2 YNNKEL (reference sequence). Trimming removed 5 bases from V and 4 bases from J; junction bases left unmatched: 7.

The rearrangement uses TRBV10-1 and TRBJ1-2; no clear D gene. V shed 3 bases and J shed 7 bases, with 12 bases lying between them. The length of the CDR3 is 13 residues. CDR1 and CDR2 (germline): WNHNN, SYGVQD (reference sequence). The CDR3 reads CASSDNRIGGYTF. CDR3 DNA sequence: TGCGCCAGCAGTGACAACAGAATTGGTGGCTACACCTTC.